Below are 7 T cell receptor beta chains sequenced from a single sample in a study of response to subunit inactivated influenza vaccine. TCRdb reanalysed the RT-PCR reads using MiXCR and keeps one entry per CDR3 protein. The sample consists of almost 250,000 distinct CDR3 sequences, less than 15% of them appearing once. The material was non-naive T cells sorted from PBMCs, obtained around two weeks before vaccination. The receptors were gathered from a man aged 50-59 years who received an inactivated influenza vaccine.

This clonotype occurred many times. This chain connects TRBV28 to TRBJ2-2; the match to TRBD1 covers 10 bases. V lost 10 bases, J lost 3 bases, and 5 bases stayed unmatched. CDR3 length equals 14 residues. The germline V gene encodes CDR1 MDHEN and CDR2 SYDVKM. This CDR3 reads CATSGQGYTGELFF. The DNA of the CDR3 is TGTGCCACCTCGGGACAGGGGTACACCGGGGAGCTGTTTTTT.

In this sample, this clonotype turned up many times. The gene calls are TRBV6-5 and TRBJ1-2; D possibly corresponds to TRBD1 (5 bases). Germline loops: CDR1 MNHEY, CDR2 SVGAGI. V lost 2 bases and J lost 2, with 12 bases in between. CDR3 length: 15 residues. The CDR3 reads CASSYPGRANYGYTF. For the CDR3, the DNA is TGTGCCAGCAGTTACCCCGGCAGGGCCAACTATGGCTACACCTTC.

V and J are TRBV4-1 and TRBJ1-1; the D gene is possibly TRBD1 (5 bases). CDR3 length equals 15 residues. Trimming stripped 7 bases from V and 4 bases from J, with 19 bases between. CDR1 and CDR2 (germline): MGHRA, YSYEKL. CDR3 in amino acids: CASTGGQGESTEAFF. DNA for the CDR3: TGCGCCAGCACCGGCGGGCAGGGAGAAAGCACTGAAGCTTTCTTT.

V gene TRBV20-1 combines with J gene TRBJ2-7; no firm D call. Germline V gene sequence: CDR1 DFQATT, CDR2 SNEGSKA (reference sequence). V lost 2 bases to trimming and J lost 1 base, with 9 bases between them. CDR3 size: 13 residues. The CDR3 bases are TGCAGTGCTAGATTCCACCAATCCTACGAGCAGTACTTC. Protein sequence: CSARFHQSYEQYF.

J is TRBJ2-5 and V is TRBV30; 9 bases are a match to TRBD2. The J segment lost 3 bases and the V segment lost 0 bases, leaving 5 bases of the junction unmatched. CDR1 and CDR2 (germline): GTSNPN, SVGIG (reference sequence). This CDR3 spans 15 amino acids. The CDR3 region is CAWSVISGSKETQYF. CDR3 nucleotide sequence: TGTGCCTGGAGTGTTATTAGCGGGAGTAAAGAGACCCAGTACTTC.

This clonotype showed up many times. The CDR3 DNA sequence: TGTGCCAGCAGCTTGGGGATGCATTTCCAGCAGGGGACCGGGGAGCTGTTTTTT. This encodes CASSLGMHFQQGTGELFF. J is TRBJ2-2 and V is TRBV5-6; tentatively, D is TRBD1 (6 bases). This CDR3 comprises 18 residues. Germline lookup yields CDR1 SGHDT and CDR2 YYEEEE. Deletions cut 0 bases from V and 5 bases from J, with 20 bases between.

The J gene is TRBJ1-2, the V gene TRBV28, with 9 positions matching TRBD1. The CDR3 is 16 residues long. CDR1 and CDR2 from the germline V gene are MDHEN and SYDVKM. The trim removed 5 bases at V and 2 bases at J, leaving 9 bases unmatched. The CDR3 loop is CASSLDLGTGNYGYTF. DNA of the CDR3: TGTGCCAGCAGTCTGGATTTGGGGACAGGGAACTATGGCTACACCTTC.